The clone carrying this TCR beta chain was picked up one time. The data were taken from a study of shared clonotypes between healthy human individuals. The CDR3 consists of 18 residues. Germline V gene lookup returns CDR1 SGHTA and CDR2 FQGNSA. V dropped 3 bases and J dropped 0; count of bases not matched to a gene: 7. Genomic DNA (from each subset) was split evenly across several immunoSEQ plates. The protocol was immunoSEQ multiplex PCR, while the TCRdb copy is restricted to in-frame clones and leaves out a portion. The sample contains about a million clones, around three quarters of which appear only once.

This clonotype was sampled from a man younger than 35 in good health. The chain combines TRBV7-2 with TRBJ2-7; 14 bases align to TRBD2. Sequencing input: memory CD4+ T cells sorted from blood. Subset meaning: CD45RA-negative fraction. The CDR3 coding sequence is TGTGCCAGCAGCTTCTCCACCGGGACTAGCGGGAGCTCCTACGAGCAGTACTTC. The encoded protein is CASSFSTGTSGSSYEQYF.